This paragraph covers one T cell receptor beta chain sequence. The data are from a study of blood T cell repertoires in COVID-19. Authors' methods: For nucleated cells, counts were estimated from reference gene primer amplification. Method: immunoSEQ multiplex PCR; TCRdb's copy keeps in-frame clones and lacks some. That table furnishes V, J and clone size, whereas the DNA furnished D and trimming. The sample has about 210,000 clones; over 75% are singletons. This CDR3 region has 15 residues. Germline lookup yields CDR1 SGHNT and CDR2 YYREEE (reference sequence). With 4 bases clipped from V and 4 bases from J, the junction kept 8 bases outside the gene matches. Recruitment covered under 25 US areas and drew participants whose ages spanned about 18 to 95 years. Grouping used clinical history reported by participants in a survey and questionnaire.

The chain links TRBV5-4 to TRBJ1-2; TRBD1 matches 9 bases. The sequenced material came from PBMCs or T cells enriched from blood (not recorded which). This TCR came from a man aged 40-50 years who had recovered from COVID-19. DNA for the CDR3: TGTGCCAGCAGCCTTCCCGGGACAGGGAGCTATGGCTACACCTTC. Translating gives CASSLPGTGSYGYTF.